These 4 T cell receptor beta chains were sequenced from one sample in a study of early T cells in non-severe SARS-CoV-2 infection. TCRdb ran MiXCR on the 5' RACE reads and lists one entry per CDR3 protein. The table lists roughly 34,000 distinct CDR3 sequences, roughly 4.5% of them singletons. Input material: whole blood. These receptors were taken from an adult who was a healthcare worker with PCR-confirmed SARS-CoV-2 infection or an uninfected control (not recorded which).

This clonotype was observed a few times. The V and J genes are TRBV12-3 or TRBV12-4 and TRBJ2-3; D gene ambiguous. The CDR3 has 12 residues. V lost 6 bases and J lost 2, with 6 bases in between. The CDR3 protein is CASSLITDTQYF. The CDR3 coding sequence is TGTGCCAGCAGCCTAATCACAGATACGCAGTATTTT.

This clonotype occurred many times. V gene TRBV20-1 combines with J gene TRBJ2-7; 13 bases fit TRBD2. Per the germline V gene, CDR1 is DFQATT and CDR2 is SNEGSKA (reference sequence). V dropped 4 bases and J dropped 3; count of bases not matched to a gene: 6. The CDR3 is 15 residues long. The CDR3 here is CSATGTSGANYEQYF. CDR3 DNA sequence: TGCAGTGCTACCGGGACTAGCGGGGCGAACTACGAGCAGTACTTC.

This clonotype was found a few times. This chain joins TRBV12-3 or TRBV12-4 and TRBJ1-6; no reliable D call. V lost 5 bases, J lost 0 bases, and 5 bases lay in between. This CDR3 is built from 14 residues. The CDR3 sequence: CASSPGSYNSPLHF. Here the CDR3 DNA reads TGTGCCAGCAGTCCTGGCTCCTATAATTCACCCCTCCACTTT.

This clonotype was observed at least ten times. The V call is TRBV29-1, the J call TRBJ2-3; 9 bases fit TRBD2. J lost 1 base, V lost 7 bases, and 6 bases had no gene match. Germline CDR1 reads SQVTM; CDR2 reads ANQGSEA. There are 14 residues in the CDR3. The CDR3 DNA sequence: TGCAGCGCCCCCGCGGGGGGGGGCACAGATACGCAGTATTTT. This encodes CSAPAGGGTDTQYF.